This T cell receptor beta chain was observed in a study of T-cell reconstitution after alpha-beta-depleted transplantation in children (dated by TCRdb to between 2015 and 2016). In terms of the full investigation: Using TCR repertoire profiling, the study followed T-cell immune reconstitution in a quantitative way in children after TCRalphabeta/CD19-depleted allogeneic hematopoietic cell transplantation.

Notes on this clonotype: Its cognate antigen has yet to be identified. Base qualities are not provided; no much larger clone lies one nucleotide away.

The investigation overall reported the following: Over subsequent months, a decline in hyperexpanded clone frequencies was noted, and after one year, T-cell counts and TCRbeta diversity were mostly ascribed to newly produced T cells. The apparently early recovery of alphabetaT-cell counts about two months after transplant reportedly depended on only several hundred rapidly expanded clones that came from non-depleted graft cells. In some patients, the high TCRbeta diversity seen at day 60 was put down to recipient T cells and intrathymic progenitors that had survived conditioning.

Libraries were constructed by PCR. Instrument used: Illumina HiSeq 2500. TCR library preparation used molecular barcoding, with unique molecular identifiers applied to normalize quantification of the TCRbeta repertoire. TCRdb reworked the public reads: Q25 trimming with fastp, MiXCR clone assembly, productive beta chains retained. A single entry per CDR3 protein holds the most common genes and DNA from its merged rows. The sample yields about 900,000 distinct CDR3 sequences; 25% to 30% were counted once. Clones ranked in the top ten supply 28% of the sample. The sample's treatment or condition label, decoded: allogeneic hematopoietic cell transplantation with graft depleted of TCRalphabeta T cells and CD19 B cells. TCRalphabeta/CD19-depleted allogeneic hematopoietic cell grafts were given to the transplant recipients, all of whom were children. The sequencing used PBMCs, mostly from graft donor cells, collected 360 days after TCRalphabeta/CD19-depleted stem cell transplant. The TCR sequence derives from a boy in the first two years of life who had a stem cell transplant for SCID, so the T cells may come from the graft donor.

The sequence in DNA is TGCGCCAGCAGCCACGGACAGGGAGGCAATGAGCAGTTCTTC. This encodes CASSHGQGGNEQFF. This chain is built from TRBV4-1 and TRBJ2-1; the central 8 bases match TRBD1. Relative to germline, V is missing 3 bases and J is missing 6 bases, with 4 bases of the junction outside any gene match. Its CDR3 holds 14 amino acids, cysteine through phenylalanine. Only the CDR3 portion is preserved as DNA: 42 bases, with reading frame beginning at the first base. CDR1 and CDR2 are read off the germline V gene as MGHRA and YSYEKL.